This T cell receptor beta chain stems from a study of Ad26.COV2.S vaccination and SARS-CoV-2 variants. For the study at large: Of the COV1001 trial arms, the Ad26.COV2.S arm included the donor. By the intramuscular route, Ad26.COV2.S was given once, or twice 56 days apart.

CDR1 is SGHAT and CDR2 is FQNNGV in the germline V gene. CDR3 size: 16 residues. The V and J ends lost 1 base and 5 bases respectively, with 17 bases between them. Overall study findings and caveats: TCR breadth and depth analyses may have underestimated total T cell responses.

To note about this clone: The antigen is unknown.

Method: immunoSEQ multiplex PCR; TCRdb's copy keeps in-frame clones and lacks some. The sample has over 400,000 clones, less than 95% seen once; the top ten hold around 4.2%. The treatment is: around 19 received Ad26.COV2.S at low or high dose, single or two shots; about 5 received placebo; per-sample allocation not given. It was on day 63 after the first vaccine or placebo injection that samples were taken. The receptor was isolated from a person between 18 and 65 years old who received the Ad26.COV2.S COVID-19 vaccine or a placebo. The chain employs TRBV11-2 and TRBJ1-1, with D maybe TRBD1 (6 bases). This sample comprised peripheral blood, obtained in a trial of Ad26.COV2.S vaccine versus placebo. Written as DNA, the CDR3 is TGTGCCAGCAGCTTAGTTCCTACCGGGACAATGACTGAAGCTTTCTTT. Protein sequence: CASSLVPTGTMTEAFF.